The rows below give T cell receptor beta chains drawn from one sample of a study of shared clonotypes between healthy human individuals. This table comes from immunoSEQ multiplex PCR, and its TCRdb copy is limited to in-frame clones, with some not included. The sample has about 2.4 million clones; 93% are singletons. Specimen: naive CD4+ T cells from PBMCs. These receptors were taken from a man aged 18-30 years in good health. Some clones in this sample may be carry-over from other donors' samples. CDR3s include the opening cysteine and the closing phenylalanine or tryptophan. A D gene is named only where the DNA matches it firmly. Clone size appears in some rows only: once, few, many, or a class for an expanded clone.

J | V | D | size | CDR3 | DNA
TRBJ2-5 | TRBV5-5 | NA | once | CASSADQETQYF | TGTGCCAGCAGCGCAGACCAAGAGACCCAGTACTTC
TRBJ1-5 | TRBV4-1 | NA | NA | CASSQEISNQPQHF | TGCGCCAGCAGCCAAGAGATTAGCAATCAGCCCCAGCATTTT
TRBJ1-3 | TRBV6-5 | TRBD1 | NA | CASSWTGSGNTIYF | TGTGCCAGCAGTTGGACAGGCTCTGGAAACACCATATATTTT
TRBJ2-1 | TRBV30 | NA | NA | CAWSLDPYNEQFF | TGTGCCTGGAGTTTGGACCCCTACAATGAGCAGTTCTTC
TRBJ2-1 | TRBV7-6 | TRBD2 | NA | CASSLRWGLAANNEQFF | TGTGCCAGCAGCTTAAGGTGGGGACTAGCGGCAAACAATGAGCAGTTCTTC
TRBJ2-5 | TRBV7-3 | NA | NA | CASSPGSQETQYF | TGTGCCAGCAGCCCAGGGAGTCAGGAGACCCAGTACTTC
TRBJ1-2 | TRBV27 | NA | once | CASSLKSAGANYGYTF | TGTGCCAGCAGTTTAAAGTCCGCGGGGGCCAACTATGGCTACACCTTC
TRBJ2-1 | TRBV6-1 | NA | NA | CAARYEQFF | TGTGCCGCAAGGTATGAGCAGTTCTTC
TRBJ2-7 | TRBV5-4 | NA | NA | CASSLDRVSGQYF | TGTGCCAGCAGCTTGGATAGGGTTTCGGGGCAGTACTTC
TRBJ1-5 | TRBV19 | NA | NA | CASSIGSPQYSNQPQHF | TGTGCCAGTAGTATAGGGTCTCCGCAGTATAGCAATCAGCCCCAGCATTTT
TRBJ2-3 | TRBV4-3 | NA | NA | CASSQTILTDTQYF | TGCGCCAGCAGCCAAACCATACTCACAGATACGCAGTATTTT
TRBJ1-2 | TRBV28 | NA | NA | CASSMGAYGYTF | TGTGCCAGCAGTATGGGGGCCTATGGCTACACCTTC
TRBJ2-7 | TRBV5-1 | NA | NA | CASSLGGTASYEQYF | TGCGCCAGCAGCTTGGGAGGGACCGCGAGTTACGAGCAGTACTTC
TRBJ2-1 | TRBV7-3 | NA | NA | CASSLKAQGKGVGNEQFF | TGTGCCAGCAGCTTAAAGGCGCAGGGAAAGGGAGTAGGCAATGAGCAGTTCTTC
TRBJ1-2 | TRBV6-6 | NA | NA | CASKKGVRANYGYTF | TGTGCCAGCAAAAAGGGGGTGCGAGCTAACTATGGCTACACCTTC
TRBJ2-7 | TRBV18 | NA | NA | CASSPIGESVFVQGQYF | TGTGCCAGCTCACCCATTGGGGAGTCGGTTTTCGTCCAGGGGCAGTACTTC
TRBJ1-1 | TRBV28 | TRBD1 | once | CASQQGGDTEAFF | TGTGCCAGCCAGCAGGGGGGTGACACTGAAGCTTTCTTT
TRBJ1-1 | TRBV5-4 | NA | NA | CASKIGGTAEAFF | TGTGCCAGCAAAATAGGCGGAACGGCTGAAGCTTTCTTT
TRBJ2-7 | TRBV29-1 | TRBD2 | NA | CSVDLGGGYEQYF | TGCAGCGTTGATTTGGGCGGGGGCTACGAGCAGTACTTC
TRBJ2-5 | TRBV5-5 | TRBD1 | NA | CASSNAGTGVETQYF | TGTGCCAGCAGCAACGCCGGGACAGGGGTTGAGACCCAGTACTTC
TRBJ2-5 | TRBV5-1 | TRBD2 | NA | CASSGGTSGRASETQYF | TGCGCCAGCAGCGGCGGGACTAGCGGGAGGGCCTCGGAGACCCAGTACTTC
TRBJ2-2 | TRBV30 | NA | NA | CAWSQGPGELFF | TGTGCCTGGAGCCAGGGGCCCGGGGAGCTGTTTTTT
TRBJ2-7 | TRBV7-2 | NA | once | CASSSIPGRNYEQYF | TGTGCCAGCAGCTCGATACCGGGACGGAACTACGAGCAGTACTTC